Listed below are T cell receptor beta chains from one sample, sequenced in a study of low-dose radiotherapy and immunotherapy resistance in tumors. TCRdb called the reads again in MiXCR, with one record for every CDR3 protein. The table includes 45,000 to 75,000 distinct CDR3 sequences, under 30% detected once. Sequencing used PBMCs, obtained before treatment. The receptors come from a male donor with prostate cancer. Both conserved end residues are part of each CDR3. A D gene is named only where the DNA matches it firmly. For some rows the clone size is stated as once, few or many, or as a class when expanded; others skip it.

CDR3nt	CDR3aa	j_gene	d_gene	abundance	v_gene
TGTGCCTGGAGTGTACGGTGGGGTTTGTACGGCTACACCTTC	CAWSVRWGLYGYTF	TRBJ1-2	.	many	TRBV30
TGTGCCAGCAGCGAACTCCCCACCCAGGGGCAGTACTTC	CASSELPTQGQYF	TRBJ2-7	.	many	TRBV5-5
TGCAGTGCCCAAACGGGGGGCGGCTATAGCAATCAGCCCCAGCATTTT	CSAQTGGGYSNQPQHF	TRBJ1-5	.	many	TRBV20-1
TGTGCCAGCAGCTTACCGGGGTCCCCCGGGGAGCTGTTTTTT	CASSLPGSPGELFF	TRBJ2-2	.	many	TRBV7-9
TGCAGTGCTAGAGGCCGGGGCCCCCGAGCGAACACCGGGGAGCTGTTTTTT	CSARGRGPRANTGELFF	TRBJ2-2	.	many	TRBV20-1
TGTGCCAGCAGATCGCCGTCAGGGAACGGGGAACTGTTTTTT	CASRSPSGNGELFF	TRBJ2-2	.	.	TRBV11-1
TGTGCCTGGAGTGTACAGCCTGGGGGGACCCAGTACTTC	CAWSVQPGGTQYF	TRBJ2-5	.	many	TRBV30
TGTGCCAGCAGCCAAGATATCGTACCGAACACTGAAGCTTTCTTT	CASSQDIVPNTEAFF	TRBJ1-1	.	many	TRBV14
TGTGCCAGCAGCTTTCCCTTGGACAGGGGGGACTCTGGGGCCAACGTCCTGACTTTC	CASSFPLDRGDSGANVLTF	TRBJ2-6	TRBD1	many	TRBV11-2
TGTGCCAGTAGCCTAATTGAGGGGTTGAATCAGCCCCAGCATTTT	CASSLIEGLNQPQHF	TRBJ1-5	.	many	TRBV19
TGTGCCAGCAGCCAAGACGGGACCCCCTTCTACGAGCAGTACTTC	CASSQDGTPFYEQYF	TRBJ2-7	.	many	TRBV3-1
TGTGCCAGCAGCTTGGACGGGGGCCGTCTTTACTCTGGGGCCAACGTCCTGACTTTC	CASSLDGGRLYSGANVLTF	TRBJ2-6	.	many	TRBV5-4
TGCAGCGTTGGCCGAAGTGGGAACACTGAAGCTTTCTTT	CSVGRSGNTEAFF	TRBJ1-1	.	many	TRBV29-1
TGTGCCAGCAGCCAAATCAAGACCGGGACAGGGTATCATTCTGGAAACACCATATATTTT	CASSQIKTGTGYHSGNTIYF	TRBJ1-3	TRBD1	.	TRBV28